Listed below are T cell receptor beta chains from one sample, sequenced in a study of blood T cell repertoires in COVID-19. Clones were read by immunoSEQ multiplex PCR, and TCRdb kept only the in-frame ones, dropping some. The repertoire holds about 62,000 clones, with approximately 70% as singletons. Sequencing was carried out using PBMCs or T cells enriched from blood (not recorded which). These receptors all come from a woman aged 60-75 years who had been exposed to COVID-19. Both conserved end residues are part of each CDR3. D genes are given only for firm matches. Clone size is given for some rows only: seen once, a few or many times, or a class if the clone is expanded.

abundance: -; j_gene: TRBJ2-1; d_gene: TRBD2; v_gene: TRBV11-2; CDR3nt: TGTGCCAGCAGCACCTACAGCGGGAGGGCCTCTCCGGGTGGTGAGCAGTTCTTC; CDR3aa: CASSTYSGRASPGGEQFF
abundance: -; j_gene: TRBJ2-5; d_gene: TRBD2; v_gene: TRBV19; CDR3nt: TGTGCCAGTAGACCCTCTAGCGGGAGAAAAGAGACCCAGTACTTC; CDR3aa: CASRPSSGRKETQYF
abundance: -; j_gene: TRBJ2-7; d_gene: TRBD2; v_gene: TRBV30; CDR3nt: TGTGCCTGGAGTGAGTCGGGAGGAGGAGTATCCTACGAGCAGTACTTC; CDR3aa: CAWSESGGGVSYEQYF
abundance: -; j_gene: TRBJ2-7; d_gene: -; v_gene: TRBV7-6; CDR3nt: TGTGCCAGCAGCTTAGACGGACAGACCTACGAGCAGTACTTC; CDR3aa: CASSLDGQTYEQYF
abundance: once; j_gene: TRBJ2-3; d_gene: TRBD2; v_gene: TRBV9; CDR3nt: TGTGCCAGCAGCGCCCATAGCGGGAGGACAGATACGCAGTATTTT; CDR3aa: CASSAHSGRTDTQYF
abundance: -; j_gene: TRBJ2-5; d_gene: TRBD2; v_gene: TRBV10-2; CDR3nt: TGCGCCAGTGGGGAACTTGGACTAGCGGGAGGATTAGAGACCCAGTACTTC; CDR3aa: CASGELGLAGGLETQYF
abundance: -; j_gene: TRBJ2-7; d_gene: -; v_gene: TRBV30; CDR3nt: TGTGCCTGGAGTTCCCCTTCCGCCTACGAGCAGTACTTC; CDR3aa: CAWSSPSAYEQYF
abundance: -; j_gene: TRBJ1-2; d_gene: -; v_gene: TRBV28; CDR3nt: TGTGCCAGCAGTTTAGCAGCAGGGAAAGGCTACACCTTC; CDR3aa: CASSLAAGKGYTF
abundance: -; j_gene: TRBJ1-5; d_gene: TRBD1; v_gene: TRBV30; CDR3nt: TGTGCCTGGAGTTCGACAGGGGGCGTAGGCCAGCCCCAGCATTTT; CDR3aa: CAWSSTGGVGQPQHF
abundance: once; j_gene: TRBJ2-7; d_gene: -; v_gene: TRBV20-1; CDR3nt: TGCAGTGCCCCACAAGCGTACGAGCAGTACTTC; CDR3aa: CSAPQAYEQYF
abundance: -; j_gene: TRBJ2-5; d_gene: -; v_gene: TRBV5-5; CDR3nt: TGTGCCAGCAGCTTGGGCGGGCGGGTCCTGGAGACCCAGTACTTC; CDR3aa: CASSLGGRVLETQYF
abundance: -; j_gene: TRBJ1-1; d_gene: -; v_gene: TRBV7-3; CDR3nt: TGTGCCAGCAGCTTGGGCGGGAACCGGAACACTGAAGCTTTCTTT; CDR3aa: CASSLGGNRNTEAFF
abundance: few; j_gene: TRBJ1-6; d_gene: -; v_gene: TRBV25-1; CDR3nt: TGTGCCAGCAGTCCCTTTGCAGGGGATAATTCACCCCTCCACTTT; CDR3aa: CASSPFAGDNSPLHF
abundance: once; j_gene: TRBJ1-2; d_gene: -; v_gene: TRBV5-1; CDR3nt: TGCGCCAGCAGCCTCGACAGCCCTAACTATGGCTACACCTTC; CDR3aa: CASSLDSPNYGYTF
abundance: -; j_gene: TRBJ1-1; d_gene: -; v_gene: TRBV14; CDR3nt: TGTGCCAGCAGCCAAGTGGGTTCGGGTGGAGCTTTCTTT; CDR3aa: CASSQVGSGGAFF
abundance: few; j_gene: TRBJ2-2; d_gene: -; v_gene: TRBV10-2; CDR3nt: TGCGCCAGCAGAACACCCAACGTATGGACAGACGCGAACACCGGGGAGCTGTTTTTT; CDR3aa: CASRTPNVWTDANTGELFF
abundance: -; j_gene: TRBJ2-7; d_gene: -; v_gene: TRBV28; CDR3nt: TGTGCCAGCAGCCGGAGACAGCTAAGTCTCCACGAGCAGTACTTC; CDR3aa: CASSRRQLSLHEQYF
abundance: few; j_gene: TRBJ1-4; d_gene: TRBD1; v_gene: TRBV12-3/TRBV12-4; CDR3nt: TGTGCCAGCAGGATAGGACAGGGAAAACTGTTTTTT; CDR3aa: CASRIGQGKLFF
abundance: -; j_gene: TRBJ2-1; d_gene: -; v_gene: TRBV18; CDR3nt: TGTGCCAGCTCACCACGGGCCCAGAAAGGTCGTGACAATGAGCAGTTCTTC; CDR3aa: CASSPRAQKGRDNEQFF
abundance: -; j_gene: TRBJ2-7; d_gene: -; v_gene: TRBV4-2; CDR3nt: TGTGCCAGCAGCCAAGATCAGGCAGGGCCCTACGAGCAGTACTTC; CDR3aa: CASSQDQAGPYEQYF
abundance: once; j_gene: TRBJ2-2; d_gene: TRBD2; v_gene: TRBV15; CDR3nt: TGTGCCACCATACCGGGACTAGCGGGAGGGCCGAACACCGGGGAGCTGTTTTTT; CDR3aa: CATIPGLAGGPNTGELFF
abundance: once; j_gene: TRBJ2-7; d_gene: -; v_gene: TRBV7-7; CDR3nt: TGTGCTAGCAGCTCGGGGACGGGAGACTACGAGCAGTACTTC; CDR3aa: CASSSGTGDYEQYF
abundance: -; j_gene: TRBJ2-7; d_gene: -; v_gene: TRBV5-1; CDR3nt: TGCGCCAGCAGCTTGGGTGGCGGCTACGAGCAGTACTTC; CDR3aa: CASSLGGGYEQYF
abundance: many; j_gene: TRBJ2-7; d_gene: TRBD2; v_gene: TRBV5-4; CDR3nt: TGTGCCAGCAGCTTGGCGGGAGGAGGGATCAACTTC; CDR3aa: CASSLAGGGINF
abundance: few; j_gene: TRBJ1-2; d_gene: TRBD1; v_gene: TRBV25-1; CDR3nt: TGTGCCAGCTGGGACAGAGATGGCTACACCTTC; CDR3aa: CASWDRDGYTF
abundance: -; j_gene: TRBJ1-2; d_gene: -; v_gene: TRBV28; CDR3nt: TGTGCCAGCAGTTCCGGGAGTGAGAGAACGGGCTATGGCTACACCTTC; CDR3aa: CASSSGSERTGYGYTF
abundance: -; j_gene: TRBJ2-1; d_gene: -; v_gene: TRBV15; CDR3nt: TGTGCCACCAGCAGGAAAGTGGGAGGCATCTTCAATGAGCAGTTCTTC; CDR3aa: CATSRKVGGIFNEQFF
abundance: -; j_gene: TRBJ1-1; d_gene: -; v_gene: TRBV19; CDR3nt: TGTGCCAGTAGTAGGGGGCTCCGGGGCACTGAAGCTTTCTTT; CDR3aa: CASSRGLRGTEAFF
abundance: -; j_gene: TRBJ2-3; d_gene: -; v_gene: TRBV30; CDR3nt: TGTGCCTGGAGTGTAAAGGCGGGATTTACAGATACGCAGTATTTT; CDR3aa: CAWSVKAGFTDTQYF
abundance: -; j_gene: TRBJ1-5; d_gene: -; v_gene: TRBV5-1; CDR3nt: TGCGCCAGCAGCTTGGATATGTATCAGCCCCAGCATTTT; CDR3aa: CASSLDMYQPQHF
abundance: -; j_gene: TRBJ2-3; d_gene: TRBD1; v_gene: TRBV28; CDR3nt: TGTGCCAGCAGTGCCTTTCCCCGGGACAGGGAGGAAGATACGCAGTATTTT; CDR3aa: CASSAFPRDREEDTQYF
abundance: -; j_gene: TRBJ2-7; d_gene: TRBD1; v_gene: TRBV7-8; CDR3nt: TGTGCCAGCAGCTTAGGGAGGACAGGGGGCGTCTACGAGCAGTACTTC; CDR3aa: CASSLGRTGGVYEQYF
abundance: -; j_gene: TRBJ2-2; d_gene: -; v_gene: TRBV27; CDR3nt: TGTGCCAGCAGTTTATCAGCCCGTACCGGGGAGCTGTTTTTT; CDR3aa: CASSLSARTGELFF
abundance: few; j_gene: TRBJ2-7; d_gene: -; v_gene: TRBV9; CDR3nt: TGTGCCAGCAGCGAGCAGGGACTGGACGAGCAGTACTTC; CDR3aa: CASSEQGLDEQYF
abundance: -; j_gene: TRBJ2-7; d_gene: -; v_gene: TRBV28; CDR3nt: TGTGCCAGCAGTTTAGAGAGCCCCTACGAGCAGTACTTC; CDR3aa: CASSLESPYEQYF
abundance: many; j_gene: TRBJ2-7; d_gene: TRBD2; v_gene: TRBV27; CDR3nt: TGTGCCAGCCGGACTAGCTTCTACGAGCAGTACTTC; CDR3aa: CASRTSFYEQYF
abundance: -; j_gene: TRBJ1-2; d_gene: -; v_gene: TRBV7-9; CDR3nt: TGTGCCAGCAGCTCAGCAGGGAGGAACTATGGCTACACCTTC; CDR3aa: CASSSAGRNYGYTF
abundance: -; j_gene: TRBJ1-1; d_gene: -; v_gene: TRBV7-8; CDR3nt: TGTGCCAGCAGCACAAGAATGGACACTGAAGCTTTCTTT; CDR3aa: CASSTRMDTEAFF
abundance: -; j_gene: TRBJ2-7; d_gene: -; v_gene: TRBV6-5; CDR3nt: TGTGCCAGCAGTCCACTGAACAGACCGCAGGAGCAGTACTTC; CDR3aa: CASSPLNRPQEQYF
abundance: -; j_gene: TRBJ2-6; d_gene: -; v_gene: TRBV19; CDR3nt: TGTGCCAGTAGTATCGCGACGAAAACTAGCTCTGGGGCCAACGTCCTGACTTTC; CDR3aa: CASSIATKTSSGANVLTF
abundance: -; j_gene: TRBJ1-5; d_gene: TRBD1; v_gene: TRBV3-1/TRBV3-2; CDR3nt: TGTGCCAGCAGCCTCGGGACAGGCGCTTATAGCAATCAGCCCCAGCATTTT; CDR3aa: CASSLGTGAYSNQPQHF
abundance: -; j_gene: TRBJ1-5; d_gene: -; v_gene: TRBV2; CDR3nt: TGTGCCAGCAGACCGGGACACACAAATCAGCCCCAGCATTTT; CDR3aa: CASRPGHTNQPQHF
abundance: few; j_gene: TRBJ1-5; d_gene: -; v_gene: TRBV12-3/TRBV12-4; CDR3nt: TGTGCCAGCAGTTTAGTCCGGGATCAGCCCCAGCATTTT; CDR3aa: CASSLVRDQPQHF
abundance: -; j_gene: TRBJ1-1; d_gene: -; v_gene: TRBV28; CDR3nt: TGTGCAACGAATTGGGGAGAGAACACTGAAGCTTTCTTT; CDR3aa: CATNWGENTEAFF
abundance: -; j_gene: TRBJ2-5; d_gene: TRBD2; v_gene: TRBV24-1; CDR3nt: TGTGCCACCAGTGACCTAGCGGGACTAAAGGAGACCCAGTACTTC; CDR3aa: CATSDLAGLKETQYF
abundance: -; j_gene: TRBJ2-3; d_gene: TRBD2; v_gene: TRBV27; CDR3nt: TGTGCCAGCAGTCAGGGACTAGCGTTCGCAGATACGCAGTATTTT; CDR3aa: CASSQGLAFADTQYF
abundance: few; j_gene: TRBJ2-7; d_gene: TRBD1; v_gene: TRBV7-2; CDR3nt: TGTGCCAGCAGCCCGCCCGGGACAGGGGGCGGCGAGCAGTACTTC; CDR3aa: CASSPPGTGGGEQYF
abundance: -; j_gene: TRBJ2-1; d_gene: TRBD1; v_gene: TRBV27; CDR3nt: TGTGCCAGCAGCTCCGCGGGACAGGGCAAGAATGAGCAGTTCTTC; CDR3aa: CASSSAGQGKNEQFF
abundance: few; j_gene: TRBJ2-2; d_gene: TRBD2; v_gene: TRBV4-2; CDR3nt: TGTGCCAGCAGCCAAACAAGCGGGGGCTCTGGCGGGGAGCTGTTTTTT; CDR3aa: CASSQTSGGSGGELFF
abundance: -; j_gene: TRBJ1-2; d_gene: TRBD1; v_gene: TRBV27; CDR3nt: TGTGCCAGCAGTTTACCGGGGACAGGGGGCGCGGTAGGCTACACCTTC; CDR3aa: CASSLPGTGGAVGYTF
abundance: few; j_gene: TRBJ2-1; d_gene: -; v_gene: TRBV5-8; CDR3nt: TGTGCCAGCAGCTTGTTAGAGGGAGGATATGAGCAGTTCTTC; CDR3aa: CASSLLEGGYEQFF
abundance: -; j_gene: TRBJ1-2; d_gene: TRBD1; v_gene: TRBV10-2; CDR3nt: TGCGCCAGCAGCCCAACAGGGGTTGGTGGCTACACCTTC; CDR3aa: CASSPTGVGGYTF